This T cell receptor beta chain was recovered during a study of T cells in Graves' hyperthyroidism and ophthalmopathy. There were TCR beta CDR3 regions amplified from RNA transcripts. An initial round of RT-PCR targeting the TCR CDR3 relied on the HTBI primer set. Each CDR3 protein gets one entry after TCRdb re-called the multiplex PCR reads with MiXCR. The sample includes 800,000 or so distinct CDR3 sequences, over 35% of them seen just once. Germline lookup yields CDR1 SEHNR and CDR2 FQNEAQ (reference sequence). The CDR3 length is 16 residues. The table lists this clonotype with a count of one. At one end the junction does not follow the germline gene, possibly because of a read error.

The sample taken for sequencing was blood. The TCR comes from a man between 18 and 29 years old with Graves' hyperthyroidism. The rearrangement links TRBV7-9 to TRBJ1-1; TRBD1 matches at 7 bases. CDR3 loop: CASSQVGPTGDTEAFF. As DNA, the CDR3 is TGCGCCAGCAGCCAAGTGGGCCCCACAGGGGACACTGAAGCTTTCTTT.